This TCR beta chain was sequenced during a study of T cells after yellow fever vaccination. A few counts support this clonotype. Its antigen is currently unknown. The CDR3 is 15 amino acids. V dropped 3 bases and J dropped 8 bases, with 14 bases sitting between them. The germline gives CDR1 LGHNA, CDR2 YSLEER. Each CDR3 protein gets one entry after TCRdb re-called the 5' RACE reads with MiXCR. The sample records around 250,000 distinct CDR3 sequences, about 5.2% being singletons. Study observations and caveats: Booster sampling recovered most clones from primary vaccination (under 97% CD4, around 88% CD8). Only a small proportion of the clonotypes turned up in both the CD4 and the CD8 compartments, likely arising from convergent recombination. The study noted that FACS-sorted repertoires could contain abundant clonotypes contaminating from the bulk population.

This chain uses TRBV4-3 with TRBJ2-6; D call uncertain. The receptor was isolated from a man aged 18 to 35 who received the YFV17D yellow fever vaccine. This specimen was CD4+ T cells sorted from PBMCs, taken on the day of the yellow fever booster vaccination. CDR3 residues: CASSQHLGPPNVLTF. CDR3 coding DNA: TGCGCCAGCAGCCAGCATTTAGGTCCACCCAACGTCCTGACTTTC.